The clone carrying this T cell receptor beta chain was observed at least ten times. The antigen remains undetermined. This sample was taken from a study of identical twins. MiXCR was run by TCRdb on the 5' RACE reads, yielding one entry per CDR3 protein. This table has hundreds of thousands of distinct CDR3 sequences, around 8% appearing once. Study results and limitations: A cross-sectional statistical analysis, not follow-up of the same donors, supported the conclusions.

This CDR3 comprises 15 residues. The V end lost 4 bases, the J end lost 0 bases, and 12 bases lay between the germline ends. Germline CDR1 SGHRS, CDR2 YFSETQ. The sample also formed part of further work on yellow fever vaccine responses in identical twins.

Sequenced: memory (CD45RO+) T cells sorted from blood. This TCR was recovered from a woman aged 18-29 years in good health. V and J are TRBV5-1 and TRBJ2-3; maybe TRBD1 (6 bases). CDR3 residues: CASSDGTSSTDTQYF. Written as DNA, the CDR3 is TGCGCCAGCAGCGACGGGACAAGTAGCACAGATACGCAGTATTTT.